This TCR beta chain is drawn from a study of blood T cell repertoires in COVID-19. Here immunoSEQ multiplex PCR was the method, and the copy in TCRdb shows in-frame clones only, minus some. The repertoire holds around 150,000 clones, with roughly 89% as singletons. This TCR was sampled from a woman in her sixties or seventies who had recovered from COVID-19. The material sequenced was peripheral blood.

CDR3 loop: CASSLKQGAHEKLFF. CDR3 DNA: TGTGCCAGCAGTTTAAAACAGGGGGCACATGAAAAACTGTTTTTT. J is TRBJ1-4 and V is TRBV27; 9 nucleotides match TRBD1. The V and J ends lost 2 bases and 6 bases, in that order; junction bases with no gene match: 4. Germline assignment: CDR1 MNHEY and CDR2 SMNVEV (reference sequence). There are 15 residues in the CDR3.